The TCR beta chain described here comes from a study of cytomegalovirus exposure and HLA in healthy donors. Study in general: The approximately 130 validation repertoires were reported in a later analysis to have been generated on the same platform as the approximately 700 first-cohort repertoires.

Profiled with immunoSEQ multiplex PCR; TCRdb holds only in-frame clones, not every one. This sample carries about 150,000 clones, less than 90% of them seen once, and the ten largest clones take more than 2.5%. Comment on this clone: Its antigen is as yet unknown.

The study, taken as a whole, reports: Rarity characterized most TCR sequences, yet some public TCRs appeared in many donors.

V shed 4 bases and J shed 8 bases, with 20 bases lying between them. The CDR3 sequence is 15 residues long. Germline values: CDR1 MNHEY, CDR2 SMNVEV (reference sequence). The rearrangement joins TRBV27 to TRBJ1-2, with D possibly matching TRBD1 (6 bases). This clonotype originated in a woman between 18 and 29 years old in good health and CMV-seropositive. The sample consisted of PBMCs. The CDR3 nucleotides read TGTGCCAGCAGTTGGGCAGGGGCGCTGTTCGGCGGCTACACCTTC. Translation gives CASSWAGALFGGYTF.